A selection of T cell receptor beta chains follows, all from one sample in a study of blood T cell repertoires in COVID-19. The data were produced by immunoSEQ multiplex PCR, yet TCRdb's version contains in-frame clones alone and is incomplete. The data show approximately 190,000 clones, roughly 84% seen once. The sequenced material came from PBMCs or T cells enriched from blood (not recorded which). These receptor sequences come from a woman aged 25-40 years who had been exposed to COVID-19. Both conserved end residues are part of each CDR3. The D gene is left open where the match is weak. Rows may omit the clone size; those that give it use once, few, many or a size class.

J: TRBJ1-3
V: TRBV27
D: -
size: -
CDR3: CASSFSGRQSSGNTIYF
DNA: TGTGCCAGCAGTTTTAGCGGCCGACAGAGCTCTGGAAACACCATATATTTT

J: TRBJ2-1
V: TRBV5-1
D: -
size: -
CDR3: CASTYGLPYNEQFF
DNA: TGCGCCAGCACCTACGGACTACCCTACAATGAGCAGTTCTTC

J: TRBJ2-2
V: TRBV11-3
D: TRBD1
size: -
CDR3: CASSPLSGGANTGELFF
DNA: TGTGCCAGCAGCCCACTCTCAGGGGGCGCGAACACCGGGGAGCTGTTTTTT

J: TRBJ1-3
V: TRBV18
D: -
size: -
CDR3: CASSPQEGVPGNTIYF
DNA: TGTGCCAGCTCACCCCAGGAGGGCGTCCCTGGAAACACCATATATTTT

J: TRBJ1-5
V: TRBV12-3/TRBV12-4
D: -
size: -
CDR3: CASSLSDQPQHF
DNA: TGTGCCAGCAGCCTCTCAGATCAGCCCCAGCATTTT

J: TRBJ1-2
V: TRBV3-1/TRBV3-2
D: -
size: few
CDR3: CASSRQEDYGYTF
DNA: TGTGCCAGCAGTCGACAGGAGGACTATGGCTACACCTTC

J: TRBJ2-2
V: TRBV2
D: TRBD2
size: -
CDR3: CASGDPGTSGYPANTGELFF
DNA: TGTGCCAGCGGGGACCCAGGGACTAGCGGGTATCCCGCGAACACCGGGGAGCTGTTTTTT

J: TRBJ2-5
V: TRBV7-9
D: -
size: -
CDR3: CASSPGTLYQETQYF
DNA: TGTGCCAGCAGCCCCGGGACTTTATACCAAGAGACCCAGTACTTC

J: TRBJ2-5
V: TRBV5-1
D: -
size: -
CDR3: CASSLGGSGETQYF
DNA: TGCGCCAGCAGCTTAGGTGGCTCGGGAGAGACCCAGTACTTC

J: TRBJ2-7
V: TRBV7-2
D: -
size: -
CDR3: CASSLAGGPSYEQYF
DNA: TGTGCCAGCAGCTTAGCGGGGGGACCCTCCTACGAGCAGTACTTC

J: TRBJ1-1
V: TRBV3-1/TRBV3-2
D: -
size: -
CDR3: CASSPRGADTEAFF
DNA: TGTGCCAGCAGCCCCCGAGGAGCGGATACTGAAGCTTTCTTT

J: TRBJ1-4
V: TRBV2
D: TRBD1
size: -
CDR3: CASSARTGGDEKLFF
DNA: TGTGCCAGCAGTGCACGGACAGGGGGCGATGAAAAACTGTTTTTT

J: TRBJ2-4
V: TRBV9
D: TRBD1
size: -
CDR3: CASSARTGELAKNIQYF
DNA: TGTGCCAGCAGCGCGCGGACAGGGGAGCTAGCCAAAAACATTCAGTACTTC

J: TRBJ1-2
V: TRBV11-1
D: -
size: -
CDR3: CASSLPRQSGYTF
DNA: TGTGCCAGCAGCTTACCCCGACAGAGCGGCTACACCTTC

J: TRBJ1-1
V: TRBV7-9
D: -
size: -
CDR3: CASTNLNGNTEAFF
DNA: TGTGCCAGCACCAATTTAAACGGGAACACTGAAGCTTTCTTT

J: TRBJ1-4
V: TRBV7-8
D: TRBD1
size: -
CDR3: CASTQRQGGEGGEKLFF
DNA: TGTGCCAGCACCCAAAGACAGGGCGGCGAGGGTGGTGAAAAACTGTTTTTT

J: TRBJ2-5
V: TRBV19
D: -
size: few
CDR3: CASSMSRGQETQYF
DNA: TGTGCCAGTAGTATGAGTAGGGGTCAAGAGACCCAGTACTTC

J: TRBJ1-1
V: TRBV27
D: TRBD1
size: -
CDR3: CASSLFDRVGAEAFF
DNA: TGTGCCAGCAGTTTATTCGACAGGGTTGGGGCTGAAGCTTTCTTT

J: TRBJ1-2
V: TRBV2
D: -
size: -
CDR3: CASVGDGYTF
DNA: TGTGCCAGCGTAGGAGATGGCTACACCTTC

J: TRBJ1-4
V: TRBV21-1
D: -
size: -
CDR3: CASSKREGKLFF
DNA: TGTGCCAGCAGCAAACGTGAGGGAAAACTGTTTTTT

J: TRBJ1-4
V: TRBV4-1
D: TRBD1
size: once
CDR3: CASSQGRGDRRVSLFF
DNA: TGCGCCAGCAGCCAAGGAAGAGGGGACAGGCGAGTGTCCCTGTTTTTT

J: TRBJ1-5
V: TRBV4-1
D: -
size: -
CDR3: CASSQDQMKQGPQSNQPQHF
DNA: TGCGCCAGCAGCCAAGACCAAATGAAACAGGGTCCCCAGAGCAATCAGCCCCAGCATTTT

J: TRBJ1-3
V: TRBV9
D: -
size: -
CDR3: CASSGEDGLFSGNTIYF
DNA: TGTGCCAGCAGCGGAGAGGACGGACTGTTCTCTGGAAACACCATATATTTT

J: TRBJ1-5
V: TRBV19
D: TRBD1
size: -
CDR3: CASSTTGGGQPQHF
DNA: TGTGCCAGTAGTACTACAGGGGGCGGGCAGCCCCAGCATTTT

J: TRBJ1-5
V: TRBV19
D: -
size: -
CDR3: CASRNRVGNQPQHF
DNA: TGTGCCAGTAGGAACAGGGTTGGCAATCAGCCCCAGCATTTT

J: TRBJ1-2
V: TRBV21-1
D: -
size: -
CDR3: CASQKSGFGYTF
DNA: TGTGCCAGCCAAAAATCAGGGTTCGGCTACACCTTC

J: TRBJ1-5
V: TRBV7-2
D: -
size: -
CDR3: CASSFLGGGAINQPQHF
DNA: TGTGCCAGCAGCTTCCTGGGAGGTGGGGCAATAAATCAGCCCCAGCATTTT

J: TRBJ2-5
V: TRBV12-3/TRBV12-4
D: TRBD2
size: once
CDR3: CASSLSGGAFDF
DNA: TGTGCCAGCAGTTTAAGCGGGGGGGCCTTCGACTTC

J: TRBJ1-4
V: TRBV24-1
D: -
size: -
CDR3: CATRGAKNDEKLFF
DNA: TGTGCCACCAGGGGGGCCAAGAACGATGAAAAACTGTTTTTT

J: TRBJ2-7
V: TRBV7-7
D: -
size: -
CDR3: CASSPEAIYEQYF
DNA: TGTGCTAGCAGCCCCGAGGCCATCTACGAGCAGTACTTC

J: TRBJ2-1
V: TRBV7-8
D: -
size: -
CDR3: CASSFTGQRRDEQFF
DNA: TGTGCCAGCAGCTTTACCGGTCAACGGCGGGATGAGCAGTTCTTC

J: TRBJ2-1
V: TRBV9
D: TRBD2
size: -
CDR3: CASSPGLAGGSEQFF
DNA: TGTGCCAGCAGTCCGGGGCTAGCGGGGGGTAGTGAGCAGTTCTTC

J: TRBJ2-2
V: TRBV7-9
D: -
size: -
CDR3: CASSAGANTGELFF
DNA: TGTGCCAGCAGCGCTGGGGCAAACACCGGGGAGCTGTTTTTT

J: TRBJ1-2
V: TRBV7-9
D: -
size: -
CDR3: CASSSHPRGGPHYGYTF
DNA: TGTGCCAGCAGCTCCCACCCCAGGGGAGGGCCCCACTATGGCTACACCTTC

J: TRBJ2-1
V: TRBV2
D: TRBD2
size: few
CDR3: CASIFGTSDPNEQFF
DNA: TGTGCCAGCATTTTTGGGACTAGCGACCCGAATGAGCAGTTCTTC

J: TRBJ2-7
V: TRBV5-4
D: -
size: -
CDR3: CASSLGGESYEQYF
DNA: TGTGCCAGCAGCTTGGGGGGGGAATCCTACGAGCAGTACTTC

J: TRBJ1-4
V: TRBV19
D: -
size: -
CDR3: CASRTRRGQDNEKLFF
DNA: TGTGCCAGTAGGACCCGAAGGGGCCAAGATAATGAAAAACTGTTTTTT

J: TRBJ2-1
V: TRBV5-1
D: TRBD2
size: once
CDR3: CASSPGHISGGTYNEQFF
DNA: TGCGCCAGCAGCCCGGGACATATTAGCGGGGGGACCTACAATGAGCAGTTCTTC

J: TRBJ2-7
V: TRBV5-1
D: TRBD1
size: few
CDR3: CASSMRQGGEQYF
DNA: TGCGCCAGCAGCATGAGACAGGGGGGTGAGCAGTACTTC

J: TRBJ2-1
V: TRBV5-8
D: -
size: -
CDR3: CASSLDSLSYNEQFF
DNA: TGTGCCAGCAGCTTGGACAGCCTCTCCTACAATGAGCAGTTCTTC

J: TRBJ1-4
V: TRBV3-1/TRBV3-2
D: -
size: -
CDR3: CASSQEMSRVAKLFF
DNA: TGTGCCAGCAGCCAAGAGATGTCCAGGGTGGCAAAACTGTTTTTT

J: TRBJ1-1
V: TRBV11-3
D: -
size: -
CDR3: CASSLGRGPNTEAFF
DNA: TGTGCCAGCAGCTTAGGGCGGGGGCCGAACACTGAAGCTTTCTTT

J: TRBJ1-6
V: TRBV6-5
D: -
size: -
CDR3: CASTDRSALHF
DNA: TGTGCCAGCACCGACAGATCGGCCCTCCACTTT

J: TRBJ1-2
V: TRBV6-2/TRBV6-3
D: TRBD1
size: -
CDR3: CASSSGIPGQGHTF
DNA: TGTGCCAGCAGTTCGGGCATCCCGGGACAGGGCCACACCTTC

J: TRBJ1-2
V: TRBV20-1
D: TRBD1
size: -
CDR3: CSANRGQGYTF
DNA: TGCAGTGCTAACAGGGGGCAAGGCTACACCTTC

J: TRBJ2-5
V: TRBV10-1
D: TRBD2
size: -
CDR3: CASSHSGGYQETQYF
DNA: TGCGCCAGCAGTCATAGCGGGGGGTATCAAGAGACCCAGTACTTC

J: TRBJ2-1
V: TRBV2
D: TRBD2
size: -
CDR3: CASSELAGGSYNEQFF
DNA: TGTGCCAGCAGCGAATTAGCGGGGGGCTCCTACAATGAGCAGTTCTTC

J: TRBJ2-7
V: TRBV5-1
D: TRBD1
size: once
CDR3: CASSETGISKFEQYF
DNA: TGCGCCAGCAGCGAGACAGGGATTTCTAAGTTCGAGCAGTACTTC

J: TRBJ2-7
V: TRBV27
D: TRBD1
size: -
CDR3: CASSKLPPGTGATYEQYF
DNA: TGTGCCAGCAGTAAATTACCACCCGGGACAGGGGCAACGTACGAGCAGTACTTC

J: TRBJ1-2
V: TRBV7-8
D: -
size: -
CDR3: CASSLREGGYGYTF
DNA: TGTGCCAGCAGCTTAAGGGAGGGTGGCTATGGCTACACCTTC

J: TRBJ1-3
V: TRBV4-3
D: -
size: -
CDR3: CASSQRRAGNTIYF
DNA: TGCGCCAGCAGCCAACGGAGGGCTGGAAACACCATATATTTT

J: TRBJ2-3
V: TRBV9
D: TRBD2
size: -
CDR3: CASSQRPGLAGAADTQYF
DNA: TGTGCCAGCAGCCAGAGACCGGGACTAGCGGGGGCGGCAGATACGCAGTATTTT

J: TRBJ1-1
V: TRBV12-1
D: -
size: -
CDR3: CASSLPWGGYTEAFF
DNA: TGTGCCAGCAGCCTTCCTTGGGGGGGGTACACTGAAGCTTTCTTT

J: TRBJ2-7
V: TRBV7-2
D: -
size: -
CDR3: CASSLQWRGNSGEQYF
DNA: TGTGCCAGCAGCTTGCAGTGGCGGGGAAACTCCGGCGAGCAGTACTTC

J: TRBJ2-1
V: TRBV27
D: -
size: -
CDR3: CASSLGGVNEQFF
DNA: TGTGCCAGCAGTTTAGGAGGGGTCAATGAGCAGTTCTTC

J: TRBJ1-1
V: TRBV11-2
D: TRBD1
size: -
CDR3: CASSVGTGRAFF
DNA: TGTGCCAGCAGCGTGGGGACAGGGAGAGCTTTCTTT